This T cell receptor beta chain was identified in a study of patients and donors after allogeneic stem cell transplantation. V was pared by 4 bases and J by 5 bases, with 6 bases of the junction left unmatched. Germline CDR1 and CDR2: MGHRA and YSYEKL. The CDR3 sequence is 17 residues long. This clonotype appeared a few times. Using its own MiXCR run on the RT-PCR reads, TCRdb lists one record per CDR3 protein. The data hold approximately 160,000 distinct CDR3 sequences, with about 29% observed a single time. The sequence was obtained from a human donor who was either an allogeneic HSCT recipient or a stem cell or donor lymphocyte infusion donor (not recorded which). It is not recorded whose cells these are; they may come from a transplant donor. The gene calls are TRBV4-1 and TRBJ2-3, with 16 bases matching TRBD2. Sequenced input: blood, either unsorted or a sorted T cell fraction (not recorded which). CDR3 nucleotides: TGCGCCAGCAGCCCGGGACTAGCGGGAGGGCTGGGAGATACGCAGTATTTT. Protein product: CASSPGLAGGLGDTQYF.